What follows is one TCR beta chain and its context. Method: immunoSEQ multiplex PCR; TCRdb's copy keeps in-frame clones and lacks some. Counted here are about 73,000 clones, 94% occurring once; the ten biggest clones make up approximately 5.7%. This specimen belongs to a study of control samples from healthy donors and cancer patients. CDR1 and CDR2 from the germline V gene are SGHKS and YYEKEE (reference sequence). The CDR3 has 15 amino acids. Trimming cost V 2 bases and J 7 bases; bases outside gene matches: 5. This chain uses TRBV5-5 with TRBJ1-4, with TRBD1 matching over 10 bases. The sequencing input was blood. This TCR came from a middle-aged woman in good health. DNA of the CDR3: TGTGCCAGCAGCTTCCCGGGACAGGGGATTGAAAAACTGTTTTTT. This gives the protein CASSFPGQGIEKLFF. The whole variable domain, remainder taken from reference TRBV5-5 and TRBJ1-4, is DAGVTQSPTHLIKTRGQQVTLRCSPISGHKSVSWYQQVLGQGPQFIFQYYEKEERGRGNFPDRFSARQFPNYSSELNVNALLLGDSALYLCASSFPGQGIEKLFFGSGTQLSVL.